The rows below give T cell receptor beta chains drawn from one sample of a study of shared clonotypes between healthy human individuals. Produced via immunoSEQ multiplex PCR; TCRdb's table is partial and in-frame only. The sample contains about 1,800,000 clones, just under 95% of which appear only once. The sample taken for sequencing was naive CD8+ T cells sorted from blood. The receptor source for this set is a young man in good health. Both conserved end residues are part of each CDR3. A D gene is named only where the DNA matches it firmly. Clone size is not always given. Where it is, it says once, few, many or a class for expanded clones.

CDR3nt: TGCGCCAGCAGCGAGTCCGGGACAGGGTCCTACGAGCAGTACTTC
CDR3aa: CASSESGTGSYEQYF
d_gene: TRBD1
abundance: -
j_gene: TRBJ2-7
v_gene: TRBV10-1

CDR3nt: TGTGCTAGTGGTTTGTCGGGCTACTCCTATAATTCACCCCTCCACTTT
CDR3aa: CASGLSGYSYNSPLHF
d_gene: -
abundance: -
j_gene: TRBJ1-6
v_gene: TRBV12-5

CDR3nt: TGTGCCAGCAGTTTATTAGGGGGCTGGACCGGGGAGCTGTTTTTT
CDR3aa: CASSLLGGWTGELFF
d_gene: TRBD1
abundance: -
j_gene: TRBJ2-2
v_gene: TRBV27

CDR3nt: TGTGCCAGCAGTTATCAGGAGGGGAACACTGAAGCTTTCTTT
CDR3aa: CASSYQEGNTEAFF
d_gene: -
abundance: -
j_gene: TRBJ1-1
v_gene: TRBV6-5

CDR3nt: TGTGCCAGCAGCTTAGCTCAGGGACAGGCTTACAATGAGCAGTTCTTC
CDR3aa: CASSLAQGQAYNEQFF
d_gene: TRBD1
abundance: -
j_gene: TRBJ2-1
v_gene: TRBV7-8

CDR3nt: TGTGCCAGCAGCCCAGGGGCCCAGATGTACAATGAGCAGTTCTTC
CDR3aa: CASSPGAQMYNEQFF
d_gene: -
abundance: -
j_gene: TRBJ2-1
v_gene: TRBV6-5

CDR3nt: TGTGCCACCTGGGGGGGTTACGAGCAGTACTTC
CDR3aa: CATWGGYEQYF
d_gene: TRBD2
abundance: -
j_gene: TRBJ2-7
v_gene: TRBV27

CDR3nt: TGCGCCAGCAGCTCACGACTAGCGGGACCCACAGATACGCAGTATTTT
CDR3aa: CASSSRLAGPTDTQYF
d_gene: TRBD2
abundance: -
j_gene: TRBJ2-3
v_gene: TRBV5-1

CDR3nt: TGTGCCAGCAGCTATACGGGGGCCCAAGAGACCCAGTACTTC
CDR3aa: CASSYTGAQETQYF
d_gene: -
abundance: -
j_gene: TRBJ2-5
v_gene: TRBV9

CDR3nt: TGTGCCAGCAGCCTTGAATCTAGCGGGGAGACCCAGTACTTC
CDR3aa: CASSLESSGETQYF
d_gene: TRBD2
abundance: -
j_gene: TRBJ2-5
v_gene: TRBV13

CDR3nt: TGTGCCAGCAGTTTAGAAGGGCTCATGAACACTGAAGCTTTCTTT
CDR3aa: CASSLEGLMNTEAFF
d_gene: -
abundance: -
j_gene: TRBJ1-1
v_gene: TRBV28

CDR3nt: TGCGCCAGCACCCCCTGGAGTGCGAACACCGGGGAGCTGTTTTTT
CDR3aa: CASTPWSANTGELFF
d_gene: -
abundance: -
j_gene: TRBJ2-2
v_gene: TRBV4-1

CDR3nt: TGTGCCAGCACGCCCAAGGGCCCCTCAAGGGACGAGCAGTACTTC
CDR3aa: CASTPKGPSRDEQYF
d_gene: -
abundance: -
j_gene: TRBJ2-7
v_gene: TRBV2

CDR3nt: TGTGCCAGCAGTTCGACCGAAAGTACCCGTGGCAACCGCTACGAGCAGTACTTC
CDR3aa: CASSSTESTRGNRYEQYF
d_gene: -
abundance: once
j_gene: TRBJ2-7
v_gene: TRBV28

CDR3nt: TGTGCCAGCAGTTACTCTAGCGGAGGCCCCACAGATACGCAGTATTTT
CDR3aa: CASSYSSGGPTDTQYF
d_gene: -
abundance: -
j_gene: TRBJ2-3
v_gene: TRBV6-5

CDR3nt: TGCGCCAGCAGCCAAGAGGGCATCGGCTATGGCTACACCTTC
CDR3aa: CASSQEGIGYGYTF
d_gene: -
abundance: -
j_gene: TRBJ1-2
v_gene: TRBV4-3

CDR3nt: TGTGCCAGCAGCTCCCCCGAGGGTTCACCCCTCCACTTT
CDR3aa: CASSSPEGSPLHF
d_gene: -
abundance: -
j_gene: TRBJ1-6
v_gene: TRBV7-9

CDR3nt: TGTGCCAGCAGTTTAATGGTAGCGACGGACACCGGGGAGCTGTTTTTT
CDR3aa: CASSLMVATDTGELFF
d_gene: -
abundance: once
j_gene: TRBJ2-2
v_gene: TRBV27

CDR3nt: TGTGCCAGCAGCTTAAGTTTGGACGATCCTTCTAACTATGGCTACACCTTC
CDR3aa: CASSLSLDDPSNYGYTF
d_gene: -
abundance: -
j_gene: TRBJ1-2
v_gene: TRBV7-8

CDR3nt: TGTGCCTGGAGGGGGGACAGGGGCACTGAAGCTTTCTTT
CDR3aa: CAWRGDRGTEAFF
d_gene: TRBD1
abundance: -
j_gene: TRBJ1-1
v_gene: TRBV30

CDR3nt: TGTGCCTACCTAAATGCTTGGGGGGGCCACTACGAGCAGTACTTC
CDR3aa: CAYLNAWGGHYEQYF
d_gene: -
abundance: -
j_gene: TRBJ2-7
v_gene: TRBV2

CDR3nt: TGTGCCAGCAGCTTGGAGAGGGGGGCCCACGAGCAGTACTTC
CDR3aa: CASSLERGAHEQYF
d_gene: -
abundance: -
j_gene: TRBJ2-7
v_gene: TRBV5-4

CDR3nt: TGTGCCAGCAGCTTGTTTGGGACTGAAGCTTTCTTT
CDR3aa: CASSLFGTEAFF
d_gene: -
abundance: -
j_gene: TRBJ1-1
v_gene: TRBV5-4

CDR3nt: TGTGCCAGCAGCCCGCTCGGGGCCGGGGAGCTGTTTTTT
CDR3aa: CASSPLGAGELFF
d_gene: -
abundance: -
j_gene: TRBJ2-2
v_gene: TRBV7-9

CDR3nt: TGTGCCAGCAGCTCCCTCCGCAATGAGCAGTTCTTC
CDR3aa: CASSSLRNEQFF
d_gene: -
abundance: -
j_gene: TRBJ2-1
v_gene: TRBV28

CDR3nt: TGTGCCAGCAGCTTGGATGGCGGCCTGGGGGGCTACACCTTC
CDR3aa: CASSLDGGLGGYTF
d_gene: -
abundance: -
j_gene: TRBJ1-2
v_gene: TRBV5-4

CDR3nt: TGTGCCAGTAGTATAGATCAGGAGACCCAAGCTTTCTTT
CDR3aa: CASSIDQETQAFF
d_gene: -
abundance: -
j_gene: TRBJ1-1
v_gene: TRBV19

CDR3nt: TGCGCCAGCAGCTCCGCCAAGATTGAAGGGGGCCGACATGGCTACACCTTC
CDR3aa: CASSSAKIEGGRHGYTF
d_gene: TRBD1
abundance: once
j_gene: TRBJ1-2
v_gene: TRBV4-1

CDR3nt: TGTGCCAGCAGTTTCCCCAGTCTTACTAACTATGGCTACACCTTC
CDR3aa: CASSFPSLTNYGYTF
d_gene: -
abundance: -
j_gene: TRBJ1-2
v_gene: TRBV28

CDR3nt: TGTGCCAGCAGCTATAGCGGAGCTTTGCGGTTCTTC
CDR3aa: CASSYSGALRFF
d_gene: -
abundance: -
j_gene: TRBJ2-1
v_gene: TRBV7-2

CDR3nt: TGCGCCAGCAGCGGTTATCCGAACACTGAAGCTTTCTTT
CDR3aa: CASSGYPNTEAFF
d_gene: -
abundance: -
j_gene: TRBJ1-1
v_gene: TRBV5-1

CDR3nt: TGCGCCAGCAGCCAAGGAGGGGGTCTGGTTGGCTATGGCTACACCTTC
CDR3aa: CASSQGGGLVGYGYTF
d_gene: -
abundance: once
j_gene: TRBJ1-2
v_gene: TRBV4-1

CDR3nt: TGCGCCAGCAGCCAAGAGGGACGGGAGGACGTCCTGAACACCGGGGAGCTGTTTTTT
CDR3aa: CASSQEGREDVLNTGELFF
d_gene: TRBD2
abundance: -
j_gene: TRBJ2-2
v_gene: TRBV4-3

CDR3nt: TGTGCCAGCAGCGGCCGAGGGGGGGACACTGAAGCTTTCTTT
CDR3aa: CASSGRGGDTEAFF
d_gene: -
abundance: -
j_gene: TRBJ1-1
v_gene: TRBV9

CDR3nt: TGCGCCAGCAGCCCGAGGACAGGGGACTACGAGCAGTACTTC
CDR3aa: CASSPRTGDYEQYF
d_gene: TRBD1
abundance: -
j_gene: TRBJ2-7
v_gene: TRBV4-1

CDR3nt: TGTGCCTGGAGTGTTTTCGTAAGGGCCGCCTACGAGCAGTACTTC
CDR3aa: CAWSVFVRAAYEQYF
d_gene: -
abundance: -
j_gene: TRBJ2-7
v_gene: TRBV30

CDR3nt: TGTGCCAGCACCCTCCCAGGGGTGAGCTCCTACGAGCAGTACTTC
CDR3aa: CASTLPGVSSYEQYF
d_gene: -
abundance: -
j_gene: TRBJ2-7
v_gene: TRBV7-9

CDR3nt: TGTGCCAGCAGCTTGGAAAGGGAGGTGGGCTACACCTTC
CDR3aa: CASSLEREVGYTF
d_gene: -
abundance: -
j_gene: TRBJ1-2
v_gene: TRBV5-5

CDR3nt: TGTGCCAGCAGTTTTAATGGAGGGGTGAACACTGAAGCTTTCTTT
CDR3aa: CASSFNGGVNTEAFF
d_gene: -
abundance: once
j_gene: TRBJ1-1
v_gene: TRBV27

CDR3nt: TGTGCCAGCAGTTTGGGGGGCCATCAGCCCCAGCATTTT
CDR3aa: CASSLGGHQPQHF
d_gene: -
abundance: -
j_gene: TRBJ1-5
v_gene: TRBV27

CDR3nt: TGCGCCAGCAGGGCTTCTGAGGGCATCACCTACAATGAGCAGTTCTTC
CDR3aa: CASRASEGITYNEQFF
d_gene: -
abundance: -
j_gene: TRBJ2-1
v_gene: TRBV4-1

CDR3nt: TGTGCCAGCAGCCCCTGGACAGCTAGTACCGCGAACACCGGGGAGCTGTTTTTT
CDR3aa: CASSPWTASTANTGELFF
d_gene: -
abundance: -
j_gene: TRBJ2-2
v_gene: TRBV7-9

CDR3nt: TGCGCCAGCAGCCAAGACCAGGGGGCGTACTACGAGCAGTACTTC
CDR3aa: CASSQDQGAYYEQYF
d_gene: TRBD1
abundance: -
j_gene: TRBJ2-7
v_gene: TRBV4-1

CDR3nt: TGTGCCAGCAGCCCCGGGGGGGAGGCGGAGACCCAGTACTTC
CDR3aa: CASSPGGEAETQYF
d_gene: TRBD2
abundance: -
j_gene: TRBJ2-5
v_gene: TRBV4-2

CDR3nt: TGCGCCAGCAGCCAAGAGGGGGGACTATCATACAATGAGCAGTTCTTC
CDR3aa: CASSQEGGLSYNEQFF
d_gene: TRBD2
abundance: once
j_gene: TRBJ2-1
v_gene: TRBV4-1

CDR3nt: TGTGCCAGCAGTTACTCAGGACAGTCTGGCTCACCCCTCCACTTT
CDR3aa: CASSYSGQSGSPLHF
d_gene: -
abundance: -
j_gene: TRBJ1-6
v_gene: TRBV6-5

CDR3nt: TGTGCCAGCAGGACACAGGGTAATACTGAAGCTTTCTTT
CDR3aa: CASRTQGNTEAFF
d_gene: -
abundance: -
j_gene: TRBJ1-1
v_gene: TRBV6-5

CDR3nt: TGTGCCAGCAGCCCAACCCCGGGACTAGCAGTACAAGAGACCCAGTACTTC
CDR3aa: CASSPTPGLAVQETQYF
d_gene: TRBD2
abundance: -
j_gene: TRBJ2-5
v_gene: TRBV11-2

CDR3nt: TGTGCCAGCAGCCAAGTAAAAGGGCCGTTTGGGGATTCACCCCTCCACTTT
CDR3aa: CASSQVKGPFGDSPLHF
d_gene: -
abundance: -
j_gene: TRBJ1-6
v_gene: TRBV4-2

CDR3nt: TGTGCCAGCAGCCCCGGGGGGTGGCAGTTCTTC
CDR3aa: CASSPGGWQFF
d_gene: TRBD2
abundance: -
j_gene: TRBJ2-1
v_gene: TRBV7-9

CDR3nt: TGCGCCAGCAGCGGGGGATGGGTCGGTGGCTACACCTTC
CDR3aa: CASSGGWVGGYTF
d_gene: -
abundance: -
j_gene: TRBJ1-2
v_gene: TRBV5-1

CDR3nt: TGTGCCAGCAGCTTAGGGAGCCTGTCCTACGAGCAGTACTTC
CDR3aa: CASSLGSLSYEQYF
d_gene: -
abundance: -
j_gene: TRBJ2-7
v_gene: TRBV5-6

CDR3nt: TGTGCCAGCAGCGTAGGGGTCGGCAACTACGAGCAGTACTTC
CDR3aa: CASSVGVGNYEQYF
d_gene: -
abundance: -
j_gene: TRBJ2-7
v_gene: TRBV9

CDR3nt: TGTGCCAGCAGTCCCCTGAGGGGGAGAACAGATACGCAGTATTTT
CDR3aa: CASSPLRGRTDTQYF
d_gene: -
abundance: -
j_gene: TRBJ2-3
v_gene: TRBV6-5

CDR3nt: TGCGCCAGCAGCCAAGAAACGGGGTCGGACAAAAACATTCAGTACTTC
CDR3aa: CASSQETGSDKNIQYF
d_gene: -
abundance: -
j_gene: TRBJ2-4
v_gene: TRBV4-3

CDR3nt: TGTGCCAGCAGCTTAGACGCAGGGGTAGAGACCCAGTACTTC
CDR3aa: CASSLDAGVETQYF
d_gene: -
abundance: once
j_gene: TRBJ2-5
v_gene: TRBV11-2

CDR3nt: TGCGCCAGTTCTGACAGGGGGGCCTCCTACGAGCAGTACTTC
CDR3aa: CASSDRGASYEQYF
d_gene: TRBD1
abundance: -
j_gene: TRBJ2-7
v_gene: TRBV10-2

CDR3nt: TGTGCCAGCAGTTTATCGCCTAGCGGGGGGTACAATGAGCAGTTCTTC
CDR3aa: CASSLSPSGGYNEQFF
d_gene: TRBD2
abundance: -
j_gene: TRBJ2-1
v_gene: TRBV27